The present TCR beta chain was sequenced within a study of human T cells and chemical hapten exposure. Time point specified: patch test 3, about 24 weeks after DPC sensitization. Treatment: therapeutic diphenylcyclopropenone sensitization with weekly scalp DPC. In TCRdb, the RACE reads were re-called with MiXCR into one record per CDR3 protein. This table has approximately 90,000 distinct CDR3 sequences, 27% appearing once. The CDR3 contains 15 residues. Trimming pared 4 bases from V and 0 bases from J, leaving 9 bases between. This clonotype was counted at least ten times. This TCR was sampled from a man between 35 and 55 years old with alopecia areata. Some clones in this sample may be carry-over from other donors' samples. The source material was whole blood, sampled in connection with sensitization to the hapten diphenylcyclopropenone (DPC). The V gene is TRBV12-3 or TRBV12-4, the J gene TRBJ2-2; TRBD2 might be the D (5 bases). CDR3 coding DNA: TGTGCCAGCAGTTACGAGGGAGCGAACACCGGGGAGCTGTTTTTT. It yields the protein CASSYEGANTGELFF.